This T cell receptor beta chain was observed in a study of blood T cell repertoires in COVID-19 (dated by TCRdb to between 2020 and 2021). General notes on the study: The collaborator samples originated in the United States, Italy and Spain and spanned the acute and convalescent phases of COVID-19. The prospective study material was composed of cDNA or gDNA derived from T cells, B-cell-depleted T cells, or PBMCs. A de-identified subject ID, COVID-19 status, age in years and sex were almost always included in the sample metadata. The repertoires were released in a freely available public database meant as a resource for research on the immune response to SARS-CoV-2. Where available, HLA class I and class II types were taken from metadata supplied by the sample provider and were not determined by assay-based typing. Deeply sampled blood TCRbeta repertoires from subjects exposed to, actively infected with, or recovered from COVID-19 were included in the dataset. Samples came from the ongoing ImmuneRACE study (first 160 participants) plus 1,254 subjects from 6 global collaborators.

The immunoSEQ Assay, a bias-controlled multiplex PCR, was used to amplify TCRbeta CDR3 regions from genomic DNA. In the authors' own workflow: The number of nucleated cells in each sample was estimated by amplification of reference gene primers within the assay. Sequence reads were collapsed and filtered to measure the absolute abundance of every unique TCRbeta CDR3 rearrangement. For each sample, productive Simpson clonality was calculated as the square root of Simpson's diversity index across productive rearrangements. The source is immuneACCESS, and TCRdb retained only in-frame sequences with V and J called. Part of the clones is not carried over; for the studies checked, unresolved V genes explain less than half of this, and the remainder is unexplained. Clonal size and the V and J genes are those of that table, whereas D and trimming came from the DNA. The sample contains about 94,000 clones, roughly 80% of them found a single time. The ten largest clones represent 19% of the sample.

CDR1 and CDR2 are drawn from the germline V gene: MDHEN, SYDVKM. V drops 1 base and J drops 0 bases, leaving 10 bases in between. From the cysteine up to the phenylalanine, the CDR3 has a length of 16 residues. This entry keeps only the CDR3 DNA: 48 bases, framed from base 1. Note on this clone: Its antigen is still unknown. No much larger clonotype is one base removed from it; base qualities were not supplied.

Overall results and qualifications from the work: The amount of clinical and demographic metadata varied by source and participant and was provided uncurated.

The collaborating institutions used their own protocols to collect whole blood in K2EDTA tubes. For TCRbeta analysis, collaborators shipped samples in one of three forms: frozen whole blood, isolated PBMCs, or DNA extracted from either of those sample types. This TCR derives from a human donor in a cohort sampled during active COVID-19. The V gene is TRBV28 and the J gene is TRBJ1-3; no D gene is confidently identified. Sequencing was performed on peripheral blood. The CDR3 amino acid sequence is: CASSLSYSYSGNTIYF. The DNA is as follows: TGTGCCAGCAGTTTATCCTACAGTTACTCTGGAAACACCATATATTTT.